This T cell receptor beta chain was identified in a study of blood T cell repertoires in COVID-19. Study at large: In each case, the material was cDNA or gDNA derived from T cells, B-cell-depleted T cells, or PBMCs.

Germline V gene lookup returns CDR1 MDHEN and CDR2 SYDVKM. This CDR3 spans 13 amino acids. With 8 bases removed from V and 1 base from J, the gap between germline ends came to 10 bases. Per the original methods: Counts of nucleated cells, estimated from reference gene primer amplification, were obtained. Assay: immunoSEQ multiplex PCR; the TCRdb copy retains only in-frame clones and omits some. V and J calls and clone size are those listed in that table; D and trimming were worked out from the DNA. The sample lists around 29,000 clones; 88% were seen once. Sequenced: peripheral blood. V is TRBV28 and J is TRBJ2-3; unclear D gene. The clonotype comes from a human donor in a cohort sampled during active COVID-19. The CDR3 loop reads CASAPPGTDTQYF. CDR3 DNA sequence: TGTGCCAGCGCCCCGCCGGGCACAGATACGCAGTATTTT.